This T cell receptor (beta chain) was sequenced for a study of regulatory T cells in long-lasting Graves disease. Broader study findings: Persistent cases favored TRBV28, TRBJ1-2 and TRBJ2-5.

Sample time point: persistent/refractory GD, antithyroid drugs over 5 years with positive TRAb. RNA from PBMCs was the source of the TCR library. Note on this clonotype: Its antigen remains unknown.

Arm-PCR of CDR3 regions and iRepertoire HTBI primers were used to build TCR beta libraries. TCRdb re-called the multiplex PCR reads with MiXCR, one entry per CDR3 protein. The sample shows approximately 690,000 distinct CDR3 sequences, 25% to 35% of them seen only once. CDR3 size: 16 residues. Germline V gene sequence: CDR1 SGHNT, CDR2 YENEEA. Trimming left V 1 base short and J 2 bases short, with 12 bases between. The sample here was peripheral blood mononuclear cells (PBMCs), taken when the disease was refractory, from a patient treated with antithyroid drugs. V gene TRBV11-3 combines with J gene TRBJ2-1; D is undetermined. The origin of this receptor is a female donor with Graves disease. The CDR3 region is CASSLGPFTPYNEQFF. The CDR3 DNA reads TGTGCCAGCAGCTTAGGTCCATTTACGCCCTACAATGAGCAGTTCTTC. Supplemented by reference TRBV11-3 and TRBJ2-1, the full variable domain reads EAGVVQSPRYKIIEKKQPVAFWCNPISGHNTLYWYLQNLGQGPELLIRYENEEAVDDSQLPKDRFSAERLKGVDSTLKIQPAELGDSAVYLCASSLGPFTPYNEQFFGPGTRLTVL.